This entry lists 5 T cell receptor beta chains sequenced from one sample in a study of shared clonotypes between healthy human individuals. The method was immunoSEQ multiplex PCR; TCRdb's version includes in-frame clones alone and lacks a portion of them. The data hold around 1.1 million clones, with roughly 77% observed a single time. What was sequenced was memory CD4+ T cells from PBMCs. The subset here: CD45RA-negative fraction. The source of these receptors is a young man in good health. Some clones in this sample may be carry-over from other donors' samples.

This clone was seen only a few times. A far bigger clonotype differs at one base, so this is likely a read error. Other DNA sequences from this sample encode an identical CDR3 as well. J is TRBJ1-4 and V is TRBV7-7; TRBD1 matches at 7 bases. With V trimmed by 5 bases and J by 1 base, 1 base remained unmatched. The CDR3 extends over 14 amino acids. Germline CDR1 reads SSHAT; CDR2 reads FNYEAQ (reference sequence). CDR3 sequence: CASSPGGTNEKLFF. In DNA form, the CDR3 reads TGTGCCAGCAGCCCAGGGGGAACTAATGAAAAACTGTTTTTT.

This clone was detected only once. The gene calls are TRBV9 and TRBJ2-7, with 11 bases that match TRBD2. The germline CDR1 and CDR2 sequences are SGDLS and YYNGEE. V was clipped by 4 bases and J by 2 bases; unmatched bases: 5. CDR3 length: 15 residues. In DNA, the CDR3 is TGTGCCAGCAGCAAAGGGACTAGCGGAGCCTACGAGCAGTACTTC. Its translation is CASSKGTSGAYEQYF.

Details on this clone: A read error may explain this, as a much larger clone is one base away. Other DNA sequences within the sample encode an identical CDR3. CDR3 amino acids: CASSRQGYGYTF. CDR3 nucleotides: TGTGCCAGCAGCCGACAGGGGTATGGCTACACCTTC. The V and J genes are TRBV14 and TRBJ1-2; TRBD1 aligns across 8 bases. The CDR3 loop spans 12 amino acids. Germline CDR1 reads SGHDN; CDR2 reads FVKESK. V gave up 4 bases and J gave up 5 bases; unmatched junction bases: 0. The full variable domain, rest sourced from reference TRBV14 and TRBJ1-2, is EAGVTQFPSHSVIEKGQTVTLRCDPISGHDNLYWYRRVMGKEIKFLLHFVKESKQDESGMPNNRFLAERTGGTYSTLKVQPAELEDSGVYFCASSRQGYGYTFGSGTRLTVV.

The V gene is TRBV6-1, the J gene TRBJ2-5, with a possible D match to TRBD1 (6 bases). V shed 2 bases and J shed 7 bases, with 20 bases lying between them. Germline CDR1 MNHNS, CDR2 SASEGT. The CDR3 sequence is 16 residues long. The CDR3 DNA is TGTGCCAGCAGTGAACCCCGATGGCAGGGGAAAGGGACCCAGTACTTC. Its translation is CASSEPRWQGKGTQYF.

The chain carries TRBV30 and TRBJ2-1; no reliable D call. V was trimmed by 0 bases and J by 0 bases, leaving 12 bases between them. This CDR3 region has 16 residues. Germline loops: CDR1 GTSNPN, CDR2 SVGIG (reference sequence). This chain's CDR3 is CAWSVLDSLSYNEQFF. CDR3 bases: TGTGCCTGGAGTGTACTCGACTCCCTCTCCTACAATGAGCAGTTCTTC.